This T cell receptor (beta chain) is drawn from a study of T cells after posttransplantation cyclophosphamide. Points from the study as a whole: Donor-recipient repertoire similarity was low at 1-2 months, rising over year one. After PTCy, TRB diversity resembled that of CNI/methotrexate controls. Tissue-infiltrating T cells from skin or gut overlapped little with blood T cells.

This clone has ten or more counts. Its antigen remains unidentified. The data were produced by immunoSEQ multiplex PCR, yet TCRdb's version contains in-frame clones alone and is incomplete. This sample has 41,000 or so clones, each found more than once. The clonotype originates from a man between 25 and 39 years old in good health and a related stem cell transplant donor. The sequenced sample consisted of PBMCs.

CDR3 bases: TGTGCCAGCAGTTTTAGTAGGGACTATACCAATGAGCAGTTCTTC. Protein: CASSFSRDYTNEQFF. The chain combines TRBV27 with TRBJ2-1; 7 bases line up with TRBD2. This CDR3 contains 15 residues. The J segment lost 6 bases and the V segment lost 3 bases, leaving 8 bases of the junction unmatched. Germline V gene lookup returns CDR1 MNHEY and CDR2 SMNVEV (reference sequence).